The 22 T cell receptor beta chains reported below all come from one sample, sequenced in a study of cytomegalovirus exposure and HLA in healthy donors. The PCR had 60 Vbeta and 13 Jbeta primers. Here immunoSEQ multiplex PCR was the method, and the copy in TCRdb shows in-frame clones only, minus some. The table lists 130,000 to 150,000 clones, roughly 80% of them singletons, with under 3.5% in the top ten. The sample taken for sequencing was PBMCs. These receptor sequences come from a woman aged 25 to 39 in good health and CMV-seronegative.

The genes are TRBV6-1 and TRBJ2-1, with D possibly matching TRBD1 (7 bases). This CDR3 region has 15 residues. Trimming removed 4 bases at V and 7 bases at J, with 17 bases between. Germline assignment: CDR1 MNHNS and CDR2 SASEGT. CDR3 nucleotide sequence: TGTGCCAGCAGTGCCCTTTCGCCAGGGGGGAATGAGCAGTTCTTC. Translating gives CASSALSPGGNEQFF.

The chain joins TRBV7-8 to TRBJ1-1, with 9 nucleotides matching TRBD1. V dropped 1 base and J dropped 4; count of bases not matched to a gene: 4. CDR3 length equals 15 residues. Germline V gene data show CDR1 as SGHVS and CDR2 as FQNEAQ. The CDR3 reads CASSLEGQGLTEAFF. The CDR3 DNA is TGTGCCAGCAGCTTAGAGGGACAGGGACTCACTGAAGCTTTCTTT.

The chain has TRBV19 and TRBJ2-5, with D possibly matching TRBD2 (6 bases). This CDR3 is 16 amino acids long. V was trimmed by 3 bases and J by 2 bases, leaving 16 bases between them. CDR1 is LNHDA, CDR2 SQIVND, per germline (reference sequence). As DNA, the CDR3 is TGTGCCAGTAGTATTGGGGCCGGGAGAGCGCAAGAGACCCAGTACTTC. It specifies CASSIGAGRAQETQYF. Full variable domain (rest looked up from reference TRBV19 and TRBJ2-5): DGGITQSPKYLFRKEGQNVTLSCEQNLNHDAMYWYRQDPGQGLRLIYYSQIVNDFQKGDIAEGYSVSREKKESFPLTVTSAQKNPTAFYLCASSIGAGRAQETQYFGPGTRLLVL.

The V and J genes are TRBV30 and TRBJ2-7; perhaps TRBD1 as D (6 bases). CDR1 and CDR2 (germline): GTSNPN, SVGIG (reference sequence). The CDR3 is made up of 13 amino acids. Trimming removed 2 bases at V and 6 bases at J, with 14 bases between. The CDR3 region has the DNA TGTGCCTGGAGTACCGGGACATGGCTCGAGCAGTACTTC. This encodes CAWSTGTWLEQYF.

The J gene is TRBJ2-2, the V gene TRBV4-1, with D possibly matching TRBD2 (6 bases). CDR1 MGHRA and CDR2 YSYEKL come from the germline V gene. Trimming stripped 1 base from V and 1 base from J, with 10 bases between. CDR3 length: 16 amino acids. In nucleotides, the CDR3 is TGCGCCAGCAGCCAAGGGCGGGGCTTGAACACCGGGGAGCTGTTTTTT. This encodes CASSQGRGLNTGELFF.

The genes are TRBV6-6 and TRBJ2-3; 9 bases match TRBD2. The CDR3 extends over 14 amino acids. The germline CDR1 and CDR2 sequences are MNHNY and SVGAGI (reference sequence). The J segment lost 6 bases and the V segment lost 6 bases, leaving 7 bases of the junction unmatched. In DNA, the CDR3 is TGTGCCAGCAGCCACAGTCTAGCGGGGGATACGCAGTATTTT. Protein product: CASSHSLAGDTQYF.

This clone came up once. The germline gene is not matched at one end of the junction; a read error may be the cause. V and J are TRBV7-9 and TRBJ2-7; maybe TRBD2 (5 bases). The germline V gene has CDR1 SEHNR and CDR2 FQNEAQ (reference sequence). CDR3 length: 15 amino acids. For the CDR3, the DNA is TGTTCCAGCAGCTTAGCGCGACCCCTGAGGGCCGAGCAGTACTTC. It specifies CSSSLARPLRAEQYF.

This clone showed up many times. The chain recombines TRBV4-1 with TRBJ1-1; 8 bases fit TRBD1. J lost 5 bases, V lost 2 bases, and 7 bases had no gene match. Germline V gene data show CDR1 as MGHRA and CDR2 as YSYEKL. The CDR3 length is 15 residues. The CDR3 DNA sequence: TGCGCCAGCAGCCAATCCACAGGGGGATGGACTGAAGCTTTCTTT. Translating it yields CASSQSTGGWTEAFF.

The chain recombines TRBV5-1 with TRBJ2-1; 7 bases agree with TRBD2. Germline CDR1 and CDR2: SGHRS and YFSETQ. CDR3 length: 17 amino acids. V lost 1 base and J lost 6; bases outside the gene matches: 13. CDR3 in amino acids: CASSLLRGDPRGNEQFF. The DNA of the CDR3 is TGCGCCAGCAGCTTGCTTCGGGGGGACCCTCGGGGCAATGAGCAGTTCTTC.

V usage is TRBV10-2 and J usage is TRBJ1-2; 8 nucleotides align to TRBD1. CDR3 length: 14 amino acids. Looked up from germline, CDR1 is WSHSY and CDR2 is SAAADI. V shed 3 bases and J 3 bases; nucleotides not matched to a gene: 3. For the CDR3, the DNA is TGCGCCAGCAGTGACAGGGGGCGGGACTATGGCTACACCTTC. This gives the protein CASSDRGRDYGYTF.

The rearrangement links TRBV5-1 to TRBJ2-7; the match to TRBD1 covers 11 bases. CDR1 SGHRS and CDR2 YFSETQ come from the germline V gene. V shed 4 bases and J 3 bases; nucleotides not matched to a gene: 6. This CDR3 spans 15 amino acids. The CDR3 region is CASSPQGTGGYEQYF. As DNA, the CDR3 is TGCGCCAGCAGCCCACAAGGGACAGGGGGCTACGAGCAGTACTTC.

The chain has TRBV5-1 and TRBJ2-1; TRBD2 might be the D (5 bases). V was trimmed by 0 bases and J by 4 bases, leaving 14 bases between them. Per germline, CDR1 SGHRS and CDR2 YFSETQ. The CDR3 loop spans 16 amino acids. The CDR3 spells CASSLGWPSLYNEQFF. CDR3 sequence (DNA): TGCGCCAGCAGCTTGGGGTGGCCTAGCTTATACAATGAGCAGTTCTTC.

This rearrangement joins TRBV5-1 to TRBJ2-5, with D maybe TRBD2 (5 bases). The end of the DNA aligns better with TRBJ2-7, so the J call may be wrong. This CDR3 spans 12 amino acids. Germline CDR1 and CDR2: SGHRS and YFSETQ. CDR3 amino acids: CASSLAGNEQYF. The CDR3 region has the DNA TGCGCCAGCAGCTTAGCCGGGAACGAGCAGTACTTC.

The rearrangement uses TRBV28 and TRBJ2-5; 12 bases fit TRBD2. V lost 6 bases, J lost 4 bases, and 3 bases stayed unmatched. The CDR3 spans 14 residues. From germline, CDR1 is MDHEN and CDR2 SYDVKM. CDR3 protein: CASSLLAGGETQYF. CDR3 DNA sequence: TGTGCCAGCAGCCTACTAGCGGGAGGAGAGACCCAGTACTTC.

The chain employs TRBV9 and TRBJ2-5, with TRBD1 identical over 7 bases. Germline values: CDR1 SGDLS, CDR2 YYNGEE. J gave up 5 bases and V 2 bases, and 15 bases lay outside the gene matches. The CDR3 is 17 amino acids. CDR3 in DNA: TGTGCCAGCAGCGTCGTCGGCCTACAGGGGCGCAAGGAGACCCAGTACTTC. Protein sequence: CASSVVGLQGRKETQYF.

The chain joins TRBV9 to TRBJ1-4; D is perhaps TRBD1 (6 bases). V was shortened by 4 bases and J by 7 bases, with 17 bases between the two germline ends. CDR1 is SGDLS, CDR2 YYNGEE, per germline. The CDR3 is 15 residues long. CDR3 residues: CASSILGASGEKLFF. In nucleotides, the CDR3 is TGTGCCAGCAGCATCCTGGGGGCCTCTGGTGAAAAACTGTTTTTT.

This clone was found once. V is TRBV5-4 and J is TRBJ1-2; the D gene is possibly TRBD1 (6 bases). There are 12 residues in the CDR3. CDR1 is SGHNT and CDR2 is YYREEE in the germline V gene (reference sequence). V lost 4 bases and J 4 bases, leaving 8 bases between the germline ends. CDR3 loop: CASSKDSYGYTF. Written as DNA, the CDR3 is TGTGCCAGCAGCAAGGACAGCTATGGCTACACCTTC.

The count of this clone is one. The rearrangement joins TRBV10-3 to TRBJ1-4; 10 nucleotides match TRBD1. Losses at the gene ends were 8 bases for V and 0 bases for J; bases not matched to a gene: 12. Germline V gives CDR1 ENHRY, CDR2 SYGVKD. CDR3 length: 18 amino acids. The CDR3 nucleotides read TGTGCCATCCAAGGGACAGGGGTTGTTGGGGCAACTAATGAAAAACTGTTTTTT. It codes for CAIQGTGVVGATNEKLFF.

This chain connects TRBV27 to TRBJ2-1; the match to TRBD2 covers 7 bases. CDR1 MNHEY and CDR2 SMNVEV come from the germline V gene (reference sequence). CDR3 size: 15 residues. Trimming took 7 bases from V and 3 from J; bases not matched to a gene: 9. The CDR3: CASTWDPSGYNEQFF. CDR3 nucleotide sequence: TGTGCCAGCACTTGGGACCCTAGCGGCTACAATGAGCAGTTCTTC.

The chain joins TRBV28 to TRBJ2-2, with 7 bases matching TRBD2. J was trimmed by 3 bases and V by 4 bases; bases with no gene match: 5. CDR1 is MDHEN and CDR2 is SYDVKM in the germline V gene. The CDR3 runs 15 residues. The CDR3 DNA is TGTGCCAGCAGTTCGGCGGGGGTAGACACCGGGGAGCTGTTTTTT. It is translated as CASSSAGVDTGELFF.

The DNA for the CDR3 is TGCAGCGTTGAAGTCCGCGGGCAGGGGGCTTTACAGTTCTTC. This sequence encodes CSVEVRGQGALQFF. The chain combines TRBV29-1 with TRBJ2-1; 8 nucleotides match TRBD1. There are 14 residues in the CDR3. Per the germline V gene, CDR1 is SQVTM and CDR2 is ANQGSEA. V lost 1 base to trimming and J lost 13 bases; unmatched junction nucleotides: 12.

The J gene is TRBJ2-7, the V gene TRBV15; 9 bases match TRBD1. This CDR3 has 14 residues. Germline CDR1 reads LNHNV; CDR2 reads YYDKDF (reference sequence). V gave up 1 base and J gave up 2 bases; unmatched junction bases: 0. The DNA for the CDR3 is TGTGCCACCAGCAGAGGACAGGGGGCCTACGAGCAGTACTTC. It is translated as CATSRGQGAYEQYF.